This TCR beta chain stems from a study of blood T cell repertoires in COVID-19. Study-level background: Specimens from acute and convalescent COVID-19 originated in the United States, Italy and Spain. PBMCs, B-cell-depleted T cells, or T cells were the source of the cDNA or gDNA that made up the material.

In the authors' workflow: Amplification from reference gene primers served as the basis for estimated nucleated cell counts. Data came from immunoSEQ multiplex PCR; TCRdb stores just in-frame clones and leaves some out. The V and J calls and clone size are taken from that table; D and trimming were inferred from the DNA. The table records 95,000 to 150,000 clones, 87% of them present only once. The V segment lost 2 bases and the J segment 5 bases; nucleotides outside the gene matches: 7. CDR3 size: 15 residues. Germline V gives CDR1 MNHEY, CDR2 SVGAGI. This clonotype originated in a woman in her 50s with acute or convalescent COVID-19. The chain joins TRBV6-5 to TRBJ1-2; 8 nucleotides line up with TRBD1. Sequencing input: peripheral blood. The CDR3 loop reads CASSYPLTGGYGYTF. CDR3 bases: TGTGCCAGCAGTTACCCCCTCACAGGGGGTTATGGCTACACCTTC.